Listed below are T cell receptor beta chains from one sample, sequenced in a study of molecular identifiers for immune sequencing clone quantification. TCRdb re-analysed the PCR reads in MiXCR, keeping a single row per CDR3 protein. The table has about 40,000 distinct CDR3 sequences, more than 20% seen once. The sample comprised naive CD8+ T cells from blood, with Jurkat cell RNA spiked in. All receptors come from a human donor in good health. Some libraries in this study had Jurkat cell RNA spiked in. Each CDR3 is given with its conserved first and last residue. The D gene is left open where the match is weak. Some rows have no size entry. The others give once, few or many, or a class for an expanded clone.

TRBV2	many	TRBD1	TRBJ1-4	CASSEALRGQIELFF	TGTGCCAGCAGTGAAGCGCTTAGGGGACAGATTGAGCTGTTTTTT
TRBV9	many	TRBD2	TRBJ2-3	CASSEGLAGGLTDTQYF	TGTGCCAGCAGCGAGGGACTAGCGGGGGGCCTCACAGATACGCAGTATTTT
TRBV5-1	many	TRBD1	TRBJ2-1	CASSPPGQGVHEQFF	TGCGCCAGCAGCCCACCGGGACAGGGGGTCCATGAGCAGTTCTTC
TRBV4-3	many	.	TRBJ1-1	CASSPQGSYTEAFF	TGCGCCAGCAGCCCCCAAGGCTCCTACACTGAAGCTTTCTTT
TRBV4-3	many	.	TRBJ1-1	CASSQGRGFKYTEAFF	TGCGCCAGCAGCCAAGGAAGGGGGTTCAAGTACACTGAAGCTTTCTTT
TRBV19	.	.	TRBJ1-1	CASMLQGRNTEAFF	TGTGCCAGTATGCTACAGGGTCGGAACACTGAAGCTTTCTTT
TRBV6-5	many	.	TRBJ1-1	CASSYSAGAEAFF	TGTGCCAGCAGTTACTCGGCTGGGGCTGAAGCTTTCTTT
TRBV13	many	.	TRBJ2-1	CASSPEGLFEQFF	TGTGCCAGCAGCCCCGAAGGACTATTTGAGCAGTTCTTC
TRBV28	many	TRBD1	TRBJ2-7	CASSFRGPTYEQYF	TGTGCCAGCAGTTTCAGGGGGCCGACCTACGAGCAGTACTTC
TRBV3-1	many	.	TRBJ2-3	CASSQDRDFADTQYF	TGTGCCAGCAGCCAAGACAGGGATTTCGCAGATACGCAGTATTTT
TRBV11-2	.	.	TRBJ1-6	CASSPDWGPGSPLHF	TGTGCCAGCAGCCCGGATTGGGGCCCAGGTTCACCCCTCCACTTT
TRBV2	few	.	TRBJ2-7	CASNSRASGSYEQYF	TGTGCCAGCAACTCCCGGGCTTCTGGCTCCTACGAGCAGTACTTC
TRBV27	many	.	TRBJ2-3	CASSHPKIADTQYF	TGTGCCAGCAGTCACCCAAAAATCGCAGATACGCAGTATTTT
TRBV7-3	many	TRBD2	TRBJ2-7	CASSFGTSGAYEQYF	TGTGCCAGCAGCTTTGGGACTAGCGGGGCCTACGAGCAGTACTTC
TRBV6-5	.	.	TRBJ2-7	CASSYSGRDEQYF	TGTGCCAGCAGTTACTCGGGTAGGGACGAGCAGTACTTC
TRBV7-3	many	TRBD1	TRBJ2-1	CASSLYGQGSYNEQFF	TGTGCCAGCAGCTTGTACGGACAGGGCTCCTACAATGAGCAGTTCTTC
TRBV29-1	many	TRBD2	TRBJ2-3	CSVEGMGLAGFDTQYF	TGCAGCGTTGAAGGGATGGGACTAGCGGGATTCGATACGCAGTATTTT
TRBV19	.	.	TRBJ2-1	CASSSLASYNEQFF	TGTGCCAGTAGTAGCTTGGCCTCCTACAATGAGCAGTTCTTC
TRBV20-1	many	.	TRBJ1-2	CSARGVGYGYTF	TGCAGTGCTAGAGGGGTTGGCTATGGCTACACCTTC
TRBV3-1	.	TRBD2	TRBJ2-1	CASSLRTGTSGRAYNEQFF	TGTGCCAGCAGCCTACGAACCGGGACTAGCGGGAGGGCCTACAATGAGCAGTTCTTC
TRBV6-1	.	.	TRBJ2-7	CASSEAPSAALSSYEQYF	TGTGCCAGCAGTGAAGCCCCATCGGCAGCCCTGAGTTCCTACGAGCAGTACTTC
TRBV19	many	TRBD1	TRBJ2-7	CASSAGTVYEQYF	TGTGCCAGTAGTGCCGGGACAGTGTACGAGCAGTACTTC
TRBV12-3/TRBV12-4	many	.	TRBJ1-5	CASSISSEAGQPQHF	TGTGCCAGCTCCATAAGTTCCGAAGCAGGGCAGCCCCAGCATTTT
TRBV6-2/TRBV6-3	many	.	TRBJ2-7	CASSYSRARSLYEQYF	TGTGCCAGCAGTTACAGCAGGGCCCGTTCTTTGTACGAGCAGTACTTC
TRBV23-1	many	.	TRBJ1-2	CASSQSYGYTF	TGCGCCAGCAGTCAGAGCTATGGCTACACCTTC
TRBV7-2	.	TRBD1	TRBJ2-3	CASSTPTGFLNTDTQYF	TGTGCCAGCAGCACCCCGACAGGGTTCCTAAACACAGATACGCAGTATTTT
TRBV7-9	once	.	TRBJ2-7	CASSRDSSSYEQYF	TGTGCCAGCAGCCGAGACTCCAGCTCCTACGAGCAGTACTTC
TRBV20-1	few	.	TRBJ2-2	CSARGPGANTGELFF	TGCAGTGCTAGAGGGCCGGGGGCGAACACCGGGGAGCTGTTTTTT
TRBV11-2	.	.	TRBJ1-6	CASSLGGDLTSPLHF	TGTGCCAGCAGCTTGGGTGGAGACTTAACTTCACCCCTCCACTTT
TRBV4-1	many	.	TRBJ1-4	CASSPGQGVEKLFF	TGCGCCAGCAGCCCCGGCCAAGGGGTTGAAAAACTGTTTTTT
TRBV25-1	few	.	TRBJ1-5	CASGGGTLNQPQHF	TGTGCCAGCGGCGGCGGGACACTTAATCAGCCCCAGCATTTT
TRBV15	.	.	TRBJ2-7	CAPRMGPGYAQYF	TGTGCCCCCCGCATGGGCCCGGGCTACGCGCAGTACTTC
TRBV5-5	many	.	TRBJ2-7	CASSLAQGSYEQYF	TGTGCCAGCAGCTTGGCGCAGGGCTCCTACGAGCAGTACTTC
TRBV7-9	many	.	TRBJ1-5	CASSSSTLGQPQHF	TGTGCCAGCAGCTCCTCCACTTTAGGTCAGCCCCAGCATTTT
TRBV20-1	many	.	TRBJ1-1	CSARVQGSDTEAFF	TGCAGTGCTAGAGTCCAGGGGTCGGACACTGAAGCTTTCTTT
TRBV20-1	few	.	TRBJ2-1	CSARLRNNEQFF	TGCAGTGCTAGACTGCGTAACAATGAGCAGTTCTTC
TRBV3-1	many	.	TRBJ1-1	CASSQDRGADTEAFF	TGTGCCAGCAGCCAAGATCGGGGGGCGGACACTGAAGCTTTCTTT
TRBV20-1	.	.	TRBJ2-2	CSAKAPPAGELFF	TGCAGTGCTAAAGCGCCGCCCGCCGGGGAGCTGTTTTTT
TRBV11-2	many	.	TRBJ2-3	CASSLIAFGQDTQYF	TGTGCCAGCAGCTTAATAGCCTTTGGCCAAGATACGCAGTATTTT
TRBV18	many	.	TRBJ2-3	CASSPPGLPTDTQYF	TGTGCCAGCTCACCGCCGGGACTTCCAACAGATACGCAGTATTTT
TRBV4-3	.	TRBD2	TRBJ2-1	CASSQWTSSVEQFF	TGCGCCAGCAGCCAATGGACTAGCTCGGTTGAGCAGTTCTTC
TRBV7-8	many	.	TRBJ1-6	CASSPNERLSLHNSPLHF	TGTGCCAGCAGCCCAAACGAGAGGCTATCACTCCATAATTCACCCCTCCACTTT
TRBV6-2/TRBV6-3	.	.	TRBJ1-2	CASSPHNYGYTF	TGTGCCAGCAGTCCGCATAACTATGGCTACACCTTC
TRBV15	many	.	TRBJ2-7	CATSRKQGPAYEQYF	TGTGCCACCAGCAGGAAACAGGGACCGGCCTACGAGCAGTACTTC
TRBV6-1	.	.	TRBJ1-5	CAGRLDRAIHGNQPQHF	TGTGCCGGTCGCCTCGACAGAGCCATCCATGGCAATCAGCCCCAGCATTTT
TRBV6-2/TRBV6-3	many	.	TRBJ2-5	CASSYSRTTQETQYF	TGTGCCAGCAGTTACTCGAGGACCACCCAAGAGACCCAGTACTTC
TRBV20-1	many	.	TRBJ2-1	CSAKEVNSYNEQFF	TGCAGTGCGAAGGAGGTAAACTCCTACAATGAGCAGTTCTTC
TRBV4-1	many	TRBD1	TRBJ1-1	CASSQEGQGGAEAFF	TGCGCCAGCAGCCAAGAGGGACAGGGGGGAGCTGAAGCTTTCTTT
TRBV24-1	.	TRBD2	TRBJ2-3	CATSGGGADTQYF	TGTGCCACCAGTGGCGGGGGAGCAGATACGCAGTATTTT
TRBV27	.	.	TRBJ1-1	CARSPRLWTGAAAFF	TGTGCCCGCAGTCCCCGTTTATGGACGGGGGCTGCAGCTTTCTTT
TRBV20-1	many	TRBD2	TRBJ2-7	CSARLAGAYEQYF	TGCAGTGCTAGACTAGCGGGAGCCTACGAGCAGTACTTC
TRBV27	many	TRBD1	TRBJ1-1	CASSFRQGGDEAFF	TGTGCCAGCAGTTTTCGACAGGGGGGGGATGAAGCTTTCTTT
TRBV3-1	few	.	TRBJ2-3	CASSQDLFTGTDTQYF	TGTGCCAGCAGCCAAGACCTCTTTACGGGCACAGATACGCAGTATTTT
TRBV20-1	many	TRBD2	TRBJ2-5	CSARALAGVRKETQYF	TGCAGTGCTAGAGCGCTAGCGGGAGTGCGGAAAGAGACCCAGTACTTC
TRBV5-1	many	TRBD2	TRBJ2-1	CASSPRTSGGQYNEQFF	TGCGCCAGCAGCCCCCGGACTAGCGGGGGACAATACAATGAGCAGTTCTTC
TRBV27	many	.	TRBJ1-2	CASSASVGSQLSGGYTF	TGTGCCAGCAGTGCTAGTGTGGGGTCTCAACTTTCCGGTGGCTACACCTTC
TRBV27	.	.	TRBJ2-1	CACRLIGSGADEQFF	TGTGCCTGCAGATTAATAGGGTCCGGCGCGGATGAGCAGTTCTTC
TRBV6-6	many	TRBD1	TRBJ2-7	CASSVGQGMREQYF	TGTGCCAGCAGTGTCGGACAGGGGATGCGCGAGCAGTACTTC